One and the same sample provided the 21 T cell receptor beta chains below, sequenced in a study of T-cell reconstitution after alpha-beta-depleted transplantation in children. Unique molecular identifiers were incorporated when the TCRbeta library was constructed. TCRdb passed the PCR reads through MiXCR, listing each CDR3 protein once. Among about 15,000 distinct CDR3 sequences listed, around 12% were seen once. Specimen: PBMCs, mostly from graft donor cells, collected 180 days after TCRalphabeta/CD19-depleted stem cell transplant. The receptor set was obtained from a boy younger than two who had a stem cell transplant for Wiskott-Aldrich syndrome, so the T cells may come from the graft donor.

This clonotype was detected only a few times. The rearrangement joins TRBV7-9 to TRBJ2-7, with D perhaps TRBD2 (5 bases). The ends were cut back, 7 bases at V and 6 bases at J, with 16 bases in the middle. The CDR3 has 13 residues. Germline loops: CDR1 SEHNR, CDR2 FQNEAQ (reference sequence). The CDR3 DNA is TGTGCCAGCACCAGAGGGCTTTTTAGCGAGCAGTACTTC. This encodes CASTRGLFSEQYF.

This clonotype was observed a few times. The chain combines TRBV12-5 with TRBJ2-2; 8 nucleotides line up with TRBD1. Germline V gene sequence: CDR1 LGHNT, CDR2 FRNRAP. V dropped 7 bases and J dropped 1; count of bases not matched to a gene: 5. This CDR3 comprises 15 residues. CDR3 sequence reads: CASAKGQGNTGELFF. CDR3 DNA: TGTGCTAGTGCTAAAGGACAGGGGAACACCGGGGAGCTGTTTTTT.

This clonotype was seen more than once but under ten times. The genes are TRBV30 and TRBJ1-1, with D uncertain. The V gene's germline CDR1 is GTSNPN and CDR2 SVGIG (reference sequence). The CDR3 spans 14 residues. V gave up 5 bases and J gave up 12 bases, with 25 bases separating them. The chain's CDR3 is CAWDNTNTYPRTFF. CDR3 DNA: TGTGCCTGGGATAATACTAACACATATCCGCGGACTTTCTTT. The full variable domain, completed using reference TRBV30 and TRBJ1-1, is SQTIHQWPATLVQPVGSPLSLECTVEGTSNPNLYWYRQAAGRGLQLLFYSVGIGQISSEVPQNLSASRPQDRQFILSSKKLLLSDSGFYLCAWDNTNTYPRTFFGQGTRLTVV.

This clonotype was counted only a few times. V is TRBV19 and J is TRBJ1-5; D ambiguous. Germline CDR1 is LNHDA and CDR2 is SQIVND (reference sequence). The CDR3 is 15 residues long. The V end lost 9 bases, the J end lost 2 bases, and 17 bases lay between the germline ends. The CDR3 spells CASSQIGWGNQPQHF. The CDR3 DNA reads as TGTGCCAGCTCCCAAATTGGGTGGGGCAATCAGCCCCAGCATTTT.

The rearrangement links TRBV20-1 to TRBJ2-5; tentatively, D is TRBD1 (6 bases). Trimming removed 5 bases at V and 0 bases at J, with 19 bases between. The CDR3 sequence is 16 residues long. The germline V gene encodes CDR1 DFQATT and CDR2 SNEGSKA (reference sequence). The CDR3 DNA sequence: TGCAGTGCTCAAGGGATCGTCAGGGGCGACCAAGAGACCCAGTACTTC. Protein: CSAQGIVRGDQETQYF.

The sample holds many counts of this clonotype. The rearrangement uses TRBV6-2 or TRBV6-3 and TRBJ1-5; D gene uncertain. Germline CDR1 reads MNHEY; CDR2 reads SVGEGT. There are 15 residues in the CDR3. With 1 base removed from V and 0 bases from J, the gap between germline ends came to 7 bases. CDR3 in DNA: TGTGCCAGCAGTTACTGGTTCTATAGCAATCAGCCCCAGCATTTT. Translating it yields CASSYWFYSNQPQHF.

The sample holds a few counts of this clonotype. A much larger clone lies one base from this, so it may be a read error. The conserved phenylalanine or tryptophan normally closing the CDR3 is absent here, so this likely arose from a read error. For the CDR3, the DNA is TGTGCCAGCAGCTTTAAGCATGGCTACACCTCC. The encoded protein is CASSFKHGYTS. The V and J genes are TRBV7-9 and TRBJ1-2; D remains unclear. This CDR3 is 11 amino acids long. The ends were cut back, 3 bases at V and 6 bases at J, with 5 bases in the middle. Per germline, CDR1 SEHNR and CDR2 FQNEAQ (reference sequence).

The chain links TRBV29-1 to TRBJ2-3, with TRBD2 matching over 7 bases. CDR1 and CDR2 from the germline V gene are SQVTM and ANQGSEA. The J segment lost 2 bases and the V segment lost 6 bases, leaving 14 bases of the junction unmatched. This CDR3 region has 16 residues. As DNA, the CDR3 is TGCAGCGTCCGCCTCGTTCGACTAGCCCTCACAGATACGCAGTATTTT. Translated, it gives CSVRLVRLALTDTQYF.

This clonotype was found once. The chain recombines TRBV7-2 with TRBJ2-5; D uncertain. The CDR3 length is 15 residues. Germline CDR1 and CDR2: SGHTA and FQGNSA. Trimming removed 1 base from V and 2 bases from J, with 11 bases in between. The CDR3 here is CASSLVGSRQETQYF. CDR3 DNA sequence: TGTGCCAGCAGCTTAGTTGGTAGCCGACAAGAGACCCAGTACTTC.

The J gene is TRBJ2-1, the V gene TRBV6-5, with 12 bases aligning to TRBD1. Trimming took 4 bases from V and 7 from J; bases not matched to a gene: 5. Per germline, CDR1 MNHEY and CDR2 SVGAGI. The CDR3 length is 15 residues. The CDR3 reads CASSFGTGGGNEQFF. The CDR3 nucleotides read TGTGCCAGCAGTTTCGGGACAGGGGGCGGGAATGAGCAGTTCTTC.

The chain links TRBV3-1 to TRBJ2-7; the D is unclear. The CDR3 covers 14 residues. Germline loops: CDR1 LGHDT, CDR2 YNNKEL (reference sequence). Trimming removed 3 bases from V and 0 bases from J, with 9 bases in between. CDR3 protein: CASSHWISSYEQYF. DNA of the CDR3: TGTGCCAGCAGCCATTGGATTAGCTCCTACGAGCAGTACTTC.

This clonotype was seen a few times. The V and J genes are TRBV25-1 and TRBJ2-1; the match to TRBD2 covers 10 bases. This CDR3 spans 16 amino acids. The V gene end was trimmed by 2 bases and the J gene end by 10 bases; junction bases not matched to a gene: 11. CDR1 is MGHDK, CDR2 SYGVNS, per germline. DNA for the CDR3: TGTGCCAGCAGTGAAGCGCCACTAGCGGGAATTCGGGAGCAGTTCTTC. It codes for CASSEAPLAGIREQFF.

This clonotype was observed a handful of times. This chain links TRBV5-1 with TRBJ2-7; D might be TRBD2 (6 bases). The germline V and J ends were trimmed by 1 base and 3 bases, with 11 bases remaining between them. This CDR3 comprises 14 residues. Germline V gives CDR1 SGHRS, CDR2 YFSETQ. The chain's CDR3 is CASSLQSGSYEQYF. The CDR3 nucleotides are TGCGCCAGCAGCTTGCAATCCGGGAGCTACGAGCAGTACTTC.

This clonotype turned up a few times. J is TRBJ2-3 and V is TRBV7-6; 11 nucleotides line up with TRBD2. This CDR3 comprises 15 residues. Germline values: CDR1 SGHVS, CDR2 FNYEAQ. V lost 1 base to trimming and J lost 7 bases; unmatched junction nucleotides: 4. The CDR3 region has the DNA TGTGCCAGCAGCTTAGATCCTAGCGGGGGGAATACGCAGTATTTT. Encoded protein: CASSLDPSGGNTQYF.

This clonotype appeared many times. This chain connects TRBV29-1 to TRBJ1-2; TRBD1 matches 12 bases. The ends lost 1 base at V and 3 bases at J; junction bases unmatched: 6. This CDR3 comprises 16 residues. Per germline, CDR1 SQVTM and CDR2 ANQGSEA. The CDR3 DNA is TGCAGCGTTGAAGCCGGGACAGGGGGCCGTGACTATGGCTACACCTTC. This gives the protein CSVEAGTGGRDYGYTF. Looking up the rest from reference TRBV29-1 and TRBJ1-2 gives the full variable domain: SAVISQKPSRDICQRGTSLTIQCQVDSQVTMMFWYRQQPGQSLTLIATANQGSEATYESGFVIDKFPISRPNLTFSTLTVSNMSPEDSSIYLCSVEAGTGGRDYGYTFGSGTRLTVV.

V and J are TRBV6-1 and TRBJ2-7, with D possibly being TRBD2 (6 bases). The V end was cut by 6 bases, the J end by 2 bases, with 14 bases between. In germline, CDR1 is MNHNS, CDR2 SASEGT. The CDR3 contains 14 residues. The CDR3 DNA reads as TGTGCCAGCAGCGCCGAACCGGGAGCCTACGAGCAGTACTTC. Its protein is CASSAEPGAYEQYF.

In its sample, this clonotype was seen many times. V and J are TRBV3-1 and TRBJ2-5; no firm D call. CDR3 size: 12 residues. The V gene's germline CDR1 is LGHDT and CDR2 YNNKEL (reference sequence). Trimming pared 1 base from V and 5 bases from J, leaving 5 bases between. The CDR3 nucleotides are TGTGCCAGCAGCCAAGGTTTTGAGACCCAGTACTTC. Translated, it gives CASSQGFETQYF.

This chain joins TRBV29-1 and TRBJ1-1; D is unclear. CDR3 length: 13 residues. Trimming took 3 bases from V and 0 from J, leaving 8 bases between them. CDR1 SQVTM and CDR2 ANQGSEA come from the germline V gene. The CDR3 DNA reads as TGCAGCGTTGAGGACGGATTGAACACTGAAGCTTTCTTT. It yields the protein CSVEDGLNTEAFF.

The V and J genes are TRBV5-1 and TRBJ2-7; TRBD2 matches at 11 bases. Per germline, CDR1 SGHRS and CDR2 YFSETQ. Germline trimming cut 7 bases from V and 3 bases from J; bases unmatched to any gene: 18. CDR3 size: 18 residues. The CDR3 region is CASARRPPGLAEVYEQYF. The CDR3 DNA is TGCGCCAGCGCCAGGAGACCTCCGGGACTAGCGGAAGTCTACGAGCAGTACTTC.

The table lists this clonotype with many counts. The chain couples TRBV29-1 to TRBJ2-7, with 9 nucleotides matching TRBD1. J gave up 4 bases and V 6 bases, and 10 bases lay outside the gene matches. Germline V gene data show CDR1 as SQVTM and CDR2 as ANQGSEA. The CDR3 runs to 14 residues. This CDR3 reads CSVLPGQGGYEQYF. In DNA, the CDR3 is TGCAGCGTATTACCGGGACAGGGCGGATACGAGCAGTACTTC.

This clonotype was observed at least ten times. The junction and the germline gene differ at one end; a read error may be behind it. The chain couples TRBV13 to TRBJ2-4; 8 nucleotides match TRBD1. CDR1 is PRHDT and CDR2 is FYEKMQ in the germline V gene (reference sequence). The CDR3 is 13 amino acids. The CDR3 DNA reads TGTGCCAGCAGCTCCATCCCAGCCGACAGGGGTGGCTTC. This gives the protein CASSSIPADRGGF.